This is a list of T cell receptor beta chains from one sample in a study of blood T cells in healthy people across ages. TCRdb ran MiXCR on the 5' RACE reads and lists one entry per CDR3 protein. The sample consists of roughly 930,000 distinct CDR3 sequences, 48% of them appearing once. Sequencing used blood. The origin of the receptors is a man younger than 45 in good health. Each CDR3 is given with its conserved first and last residue. Each record gives: V gene, D gene, J gene, clone size, CDR3 protein, CDR3 DNA. A D gene is named only where the DNA matches it firmly. The size of a clone is reported for some rows only, either as once, few or many, or as a class for expanded clones.

V: TRBV4-3; D: TRBD2; J: TRBJ2-5; size: .; CDR3: CASSQDGPAGGPETQYF; DNA: TGCGCCAGCAGCCAAGACGGTCCAGCGGGAGGGCCAGAGACCCAGTACTTC
V: TRBV5-6; D: .; J: TRBJ1-2; size: few; CDR3: CASSLLAGVDGYTF; DNA: TGTGCCAGCAGCTTACTGGCAGGGGTGGACGGCTACACCTTC
V: TRBV6-2/TRBV6-3; D: TRBD1; J: TRBJ2-7; size: few; CDR3: CASGLGTVLNYEQYF; DNA: TGTGCCAGCGGCCTAGGGACAGTCTTAAACTACGAGCAGTACTTC
V: TRBV7-9; D: .; J: TRBJ2-3; size: few; CDR3: CASSPLYQPTDTQYF; DNA: TGTGCCAGCAGTCCCCTTTACCAACCGACAGATACGCAGTATTTT
V: TRBV29-1; D: TRBD1; J: TRBJ2-1; size: .; CDR3: CSVLNLHTGGDEQFF; DNA: TGCAGCGTCCTAAATCTTCACACAGGGGGCGATGAGCAGTTCTTC
V: TRBV10-3; D: TRBD1; J: TRBJ2-1; size: .; CDR3: CAISSDRGSYNEQFF; DNA: TGTGCCATCAGTTCAGACAGGGGATCCTACAATGAGCAGTTCTTC
V: TRBV20-1; D: TRBD2; J: TRBJ2-3; size: .; CDR3: CSARAGTSFTDTQYF; DNA: TGCAGTGCTAGAGCGGGGACTAGCTTTACAGATACGCAGTATTTT
V: TRBV6-6; D: .; J: TRBJ2-1; size: .; CDR3: CASSSGETQFF; DNA: TGTGCCAGCAGTTCGGGCGAGACCCAGTTCTTC
V: TRBV28; D: .; J: TRBJ2-3; size: .; CDR3: CASKQAGLRTQYF; DNA: TGTGCCAGCAAGCAAGCAGGGTTGCGTACGCAGTATTTT
V: TRBV11-3; D: .; J: TRBJ2-7; size: .; CDR3: CASSRGRGTRGHEQYF; DNA: TGTGCCAGCAGCAGGGGGAGGGGAACGCGGGGCCACGAGCAGTACTTC
V: TRBV4-3; D: .; J: TRBJ1-6; size: .; CDR3: CASSQDDGPNSPLHF; DNA: TGCGCTAGCAGCCAAGACGACGGGCCCAATTCACCCCTCCACTTT
V: TRBV27; D: TRBD2; J: TRBJ2-7; size: .; CDR3: CVSRLAGGSYEQYF; DNA: TGTGTCAGCAGACTAGCGGGGGGTTCCTACGAGCAGTACTTC
V: TRBV7-2; D: .; J: TRBJ2-7; size: .; CDR3: CASSLVGLLQEQYF; DNA: TGTGCCAGCAGCTTAGTGGGGTTGTTGCAAGAGCAGTACTTC
V: TRBV30; D: .; J: TRBJ1-5; size: .; CDR3: CAWSPGGNQPQHF; DNA: TGTGCCTGGAGCCCTGGGGGTAATCAGCCCCAGCATTTT
V: TRBV20-1; D: .; J: TRBJ2-7; size: few; CDR3: CSARGAEGLETYEQYF; DNA: TGCAGTGCGAGAGGGGCAGAGGGCCTTGAGACCTACGAGCAGTACTTC
V: TRBV29-1; D: .; J: TRBJ2-3; size: .; CDR3: CSVEDPADTQYF; DNA: TGCAGCGTTGAAGACCCCGCAGATACGCAGTATTTT
V: TRBV29-1; D: .; J: TRBJ2-1; size: few; CDR3: CSDGGLYNEQFF; DNA: TGCAGCGACGGGGGGCTTTACAATGAGCAGTTCTTC
V: TRBV11-2; D: .; J: TRBJ2-7; size: few; CDR3: CASSLGGQPSYEQYF; DNA: TGTGCCAGCAGCTTAGGGGGACAACCCTCCTACGAGCAGTACTTC
V: TRBV7-2; D: .; J: TRBJ2-7; size: few; CDR3: CASSAGSVYSALYEQYF; DNA: TGTGCCAGCAGCGCCGGCTCAGTCTATTCAGCCCTTTACGAGCAGTACTTC
V: TRBV12-3/TRBV12-4; D: .; J: TRBJ2-5; size: .; CDR3: CASSVPVVETQYF; DNA: TGTGCCAGCAGTGTACCTGTTGTGGAGACCCAGTACTTC
V: TRBV4-1; D: .; J: TRBJ1-1; size: few; CDR3: CASSQDHETSTEAFF; DNA: TGCGCCAGCAGCCAGGATCACGAGACGTCGACTGAAGCTTTCTTT
V: TRBV4-3; D: .; J: TRBJ2-3; size: .; CDR3: CASSQDRSNTQYF; DNA: TGCGCCAGCAGCCAAGACCGAAGTAATACGCAGTATTTT
V: TRBV6-1; D: TRBD2; J: TRBJ2-3; size: .; CDR3: CASRAMQTSGSTDTQYF; DNA: TGTGCCAGCAGGGCGATGCAGACTAGCGGCAGCACAGATACGCAGTATTTT
V: TRBV29-1; D: TRBD1; J: TRBJ2-7; size: few; CDR3: CSATGTGFDEQYF; DNA: TGCAGCGCGACCGGGACAGGGTTCGACGAGCAGTACTTC
V: TRBV7-3; D: .; J: TRBJ2-1; size: .; CDR3: CASSLSLENEQFF; DNA: TGTGCCAGCAGCTTATCCCTCGAAAATGAGCAGTTCTTC
V: TRBV20-1; D: TRBD1; J: TRBJ2-3; size: .; CDR3: CSATGTADSTDTQYF; DNA: TGCAGTGCGACTGGGACAGCCGATAGCACAGATACGCAGTATTTT
V: TRBV12-3/TRBV12-4; D: TRBD2; J: TRBJ2-2; size: .; CDR3: CASSLGLAGITGELFF; DNA: TGTGCCAGCAGTTTAGGCCTAGCGGGGATCACCGGGGAGCTGTTTTTT
V: TRBV20-1; D: .; J: TRBJ1-5; size: .; CDR3: CSASRDTNQPQHF; DNA: TGCAGTGCTAGCCGGGACACTAATCAGCCCCAGCATTTT
V: TRBV4-3; D: .; J: TRBJ2-7; size: few; CDR3: CASSQDPRNEQYF; DNA: TGCGCCAGCAGCCAAGATCCAAGAAACGAGCAGTACTTC
V: TRBV5-6; D: .; J: TRBJ1-4; size: .; CDR3: CASSLDREMMGKLFF; DNA: TGTGCCAGCAGCTTGGACAGGGAAATGATGGGAAAACTGTTTTTT
V: TRBV6-5; D: TRBD2; J: TRBJ2-5; size: .; CDR3: CASSYWEGETQYF; DNA: TGTGCCAGCAGTTACTGGGAGGGGGAGACCCAGTACTTC
V: TRBV5-1; D: .; J: TRBJ2-5; size: .; CDR3: CASREIGGETQYF; DNA: TGCGCCAGCCGCGAGATTGGGGGAGAGACCCAGTACTTC
V: TRBV25-1; D: .; J: TRBJ2-7; size: .; CDR3: CASSDFGQYF; DNA: TGTGCCAGCAGTGACTTCGGGCAGTACTTC
V: TRBV20-1; D: .; J: TRBJ2-1; size: .; CDR3: CSAVGPGDNEQFF; DNA: TGCAGTGCTGTGGGGCCAGGGGACAATGAGCAGTTCTTC
V: TRBV29-1; D: .; J: TRBJ2-5; size: .; CDR3: CSVDRGFQETQYF; DNA: TGCAGCGTTGACCGGGGGTTCCAAGAGACCCAGTACTTC
V: TRBV10-3; D: TRBD1; J: TRBJ2-1; size: few; CDR3: CAISGDSHYNEQFF; DNA: TGTGCCATCAGTGGGGACAGTCACTACAATGAGCAGTTCTTC
V: TRBV7-2; D: TRBD1; J: TRBJ1-6; size: once; CDR3: CASSLGQGVGSPLHF; DNA: TGTGCCAGCAGCCTCGGACAGGGGGTAGGTTCACCCCTCCACTTT
V: TRBV6-6; D: .; J: TRBJ2-1; size: few; CDR3: CASSYSRDVGEQFF; DNA: TGTGCCAGCAGTTACTCGAGAGACGTCGGTGAGCAGTTCTTC
V: TRBV5-1; D: .; J: TRBJ2-6; size: .; CDR3: CASSRGFRQGANVLTF; DNA: TGCGCCAGCAGCCGAGGTTTCAGGCAGGGGGCCAACGTCCTGACTTTC
V: TRBV10-3; D: .; J: TRBJ2-3; size: .; CDR3: CAISEVQAHIDTQYF; DNA: TGTGCCATCAGTGAGGTCCAGGCCCACATAGATACGCAGTATTTT
V: TRBV29-1; D: .; J: TRBJ1-2; size: few; CDR3: CSGGGMGYGYTF; DNA: TGCAGCGGCGGGGGCATGGGCTATGGCTACACCTTC
V: TRBV29-1; D: TRBD1; J: TRBJ1-1; size: .; CDR3: CSARQGATEAFF; DNA: TGCAGTGCCCGACAGGGTGCCACTGAAGCTTTCTTT
V: TRBV12-3/TRBV12-4; D: .; J: TRBJ2-1; size: many; CDR3: CASSLSGEQFF; DNA: TGTGCCAGCAGCCTCTCCGGGGAGCAGTTCTTC
V: TRBV20-1; D: TRBD2; J: TRBJ2-7; size: few; CDR3: CSAREHEQRLAGEYEQYF; DNA: TGCAGTGCTAGAGAACACGAACAAAGACTAGCGGGGGAGTACGAGCAGTACTTC
V: TRBV28; D: .; J: TRBJ2-5; size: .; CDR3: CASSLRHPTPETQYF; DNA: TGTGCCAGCAGTTTAAGGCACCCAACCCCAGAGACCCAGTACTTC
V: TRBV6-2/TRBV6-3; D: .; J: TRBJ1-5; size: few; CDR3: CASSYGGDGQPQHF; DNA: TGTGCCAGCAGTTACGGAGGGGATGGCCAGCCCCAGCATTTT
V: TRBV9; D: .; J: TRBJ1-1; size: .; CDR3: CASSPPDGNTEAFF; DNA: TGTGCCAGCAGCCCCCCTGACGGGAACACTGAAGCTTTCTTT
V: TRBV20-1; D: .; J: TRBJ2-7; size: .; CDR3: CSARDLAVGSYEQYF; DNA: TGCAGTGCTAGAGATCTGGCAGTGGGTTCCTACGAGCAGTACTTC
V: TRBV28; D: TRBD1; J: TRBJ1-1; size: .; CDR3: CASSLGGTGGPEAFF; DNA: TGTGCCAGCAGTTTAGGTGGGACAGGGGGCCCTGAAGCTTTCTTT
V: TRBV20-1; D: .; J: TRBJ1-4; size: .; CDR3: CSARSPEGRLNEKLFF; DNA: TGCAGTGCTAGGTCCCCCGAGGGGAGGTTAAATGAAAAACTGTTTTTT
V: TRBV12-3/TRBV12-4; D: .; J: TRBJ2-1; size: few; CDR3: CASSPTTPREQFF; DNA: TGTGCCAGCAGTCCAACCACGCCTAGGGAGCAGTTCTTC
V: TRBV27; D: .; J: TRBJ1-1; size: .; CDR3: CASSFTQNTEAFF; DNA: TGTGCCAGCAGCTTTACACAAAACACTGAAGCTTTCTTT
V: TRBV24-1; D: .; J: TRBJ1-4; size: few; CDR3: CATSDSDSTNEKLFF; DNA: TGTGCCACCAGTGATTCGGACAGTACTAATGAAAAACTGTTTTTT
V: TRBV29-1; D: .; J: TRBJ2-7; size: .; CDR3: CSVEVQGGAQYF; DNA: TGCAGCGTTGAAGTACAGGGTGGGGCCCAGTACTTC